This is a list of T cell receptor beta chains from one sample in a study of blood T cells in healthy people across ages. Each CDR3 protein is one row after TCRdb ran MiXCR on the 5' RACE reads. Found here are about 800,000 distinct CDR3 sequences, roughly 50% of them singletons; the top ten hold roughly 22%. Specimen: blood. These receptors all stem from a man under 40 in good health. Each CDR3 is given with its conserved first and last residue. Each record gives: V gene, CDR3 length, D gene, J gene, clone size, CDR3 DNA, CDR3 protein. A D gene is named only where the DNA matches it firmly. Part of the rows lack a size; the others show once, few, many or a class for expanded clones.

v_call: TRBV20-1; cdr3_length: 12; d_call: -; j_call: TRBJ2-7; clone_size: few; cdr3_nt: TGCAGTGCCCCGGACTACACCTACGAGCAGTACTTC; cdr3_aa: CSAPDYTYEQYF
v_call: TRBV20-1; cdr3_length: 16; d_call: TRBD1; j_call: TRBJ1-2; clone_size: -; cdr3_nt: TGCAGTGCTAGAGGGGGACAGGAGTTACAAGCATATGGCTACACCTTC; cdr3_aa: CSARGGQELQAYGYTF
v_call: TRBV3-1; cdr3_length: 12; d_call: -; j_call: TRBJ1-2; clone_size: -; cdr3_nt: TGTGCCAGCAGCCCCGCCCAAGGTGGCTACACCTTC; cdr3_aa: CASSPAQGGYTF
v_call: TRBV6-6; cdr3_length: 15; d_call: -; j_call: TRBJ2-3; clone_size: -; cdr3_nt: TGTGCCAGCAGTTACCAAACAGGGAAGGGTGATACGCAGTATTTT; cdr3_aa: CASSYQTGKGDTQYF
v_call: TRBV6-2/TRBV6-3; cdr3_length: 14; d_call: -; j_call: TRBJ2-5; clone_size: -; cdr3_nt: TGTGCCAGCAGTTGGCTTGACTCGCAAGAGACCCAGTACTTC; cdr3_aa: CASSWLDSQETQYF
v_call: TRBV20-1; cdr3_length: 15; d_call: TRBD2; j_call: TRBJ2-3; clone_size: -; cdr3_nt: TGCAGTGCGTCATCCGGGGGGAGCCCCACAGATACGCAGTATTTT; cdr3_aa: CSASSGGSPTDTQYF
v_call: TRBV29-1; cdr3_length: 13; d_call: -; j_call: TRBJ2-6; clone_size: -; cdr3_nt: TGCAGCGTCCTTCAAGTGCGGGCCAACGTCCTGACTTTC; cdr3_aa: CSVLQVRANVLTF
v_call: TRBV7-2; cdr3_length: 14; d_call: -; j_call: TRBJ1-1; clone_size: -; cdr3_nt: TGTGCCAGCAGCTTAGGGGGGGATCCCACTGAAGCTTTCTTT; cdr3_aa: CASSLGGDPTEAFF
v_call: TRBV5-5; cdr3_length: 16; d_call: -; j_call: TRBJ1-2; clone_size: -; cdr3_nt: TGTGCCAGCAGCTTACGGCAGCCGCTTAGGGTTGAAGGCTACACCTTC; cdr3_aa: CASSLRQPLRVEGYTF
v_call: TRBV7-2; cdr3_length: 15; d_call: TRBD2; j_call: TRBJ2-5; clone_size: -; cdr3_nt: TGTGCCAGCAGCAAGGGACTAGCGGGAGTAGAGACCCAGTACTTC; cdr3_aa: CASSKGLAGVETQYF
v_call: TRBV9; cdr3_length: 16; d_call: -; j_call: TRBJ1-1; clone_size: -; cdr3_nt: TGTGCCAGCAGCGTACCCGGAGGCCCCTTGAACACTGAAGCTTTCTTT; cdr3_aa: CASSVPGGPLNTEAFF
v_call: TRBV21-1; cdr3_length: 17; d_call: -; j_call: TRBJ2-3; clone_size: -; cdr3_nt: TGTGCCAGCAGCAAAGATTGCGCGGGGGAGCCCACAGATACGCAGTATTTT; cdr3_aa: CASSKDCAGEPTDTQYF
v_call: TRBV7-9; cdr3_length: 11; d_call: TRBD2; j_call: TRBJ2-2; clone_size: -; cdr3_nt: TGTTGCGGGAGGGCGACCGGGGAGCTGTTTTTT; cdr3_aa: CCGRATGELFF
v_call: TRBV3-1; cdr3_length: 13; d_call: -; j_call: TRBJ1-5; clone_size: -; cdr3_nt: TGTGCCAGCAGCCAAGATAACTATCAGCCCCAGCATTTT; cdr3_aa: CASSQDNYQPQHF
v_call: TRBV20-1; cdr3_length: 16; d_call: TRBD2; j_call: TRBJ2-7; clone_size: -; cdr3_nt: TGCAGCACTCTAGATACGACTAGCGGGAGACCCTACGAGCAGTACTTC; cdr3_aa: CSTLDTTSGRPYEQYF
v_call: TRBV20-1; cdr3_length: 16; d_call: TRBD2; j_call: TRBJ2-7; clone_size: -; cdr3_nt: TGCAGTGCTAGGCCCCCGGGACTAGCGGGATGGGCCGAGCAGTACTTC; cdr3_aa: CSARPPGLAGWAEQYF
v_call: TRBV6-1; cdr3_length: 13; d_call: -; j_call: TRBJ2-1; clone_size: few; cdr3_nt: TGTGCCAGCAGTGAAATTGGGGGAGGTGAGCAGTTCTTC; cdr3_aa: CASSEIGGGEQFF
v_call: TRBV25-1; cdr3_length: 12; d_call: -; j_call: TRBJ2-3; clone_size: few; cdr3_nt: TGTGCCATCCTTTCGACGGGGAATACGCAGTATTTT; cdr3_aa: CAILSTGNTQYF
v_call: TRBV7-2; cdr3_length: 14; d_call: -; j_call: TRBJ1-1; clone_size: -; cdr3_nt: TGTGCCTGCAGCTACGGGACGCTGAACACTGAAGCTTTCTTT; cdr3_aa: CACSYGTLNTEAFF
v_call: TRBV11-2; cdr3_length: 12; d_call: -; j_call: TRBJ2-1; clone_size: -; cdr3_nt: TGTGCCGAGGGCGGGGAGGTTGATGAGCAGTTCTTC; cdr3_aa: CAEGGEVDEQFF
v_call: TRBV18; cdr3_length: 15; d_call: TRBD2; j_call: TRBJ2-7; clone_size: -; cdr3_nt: TGTGCCAGCTCAGGACTAGCGGGGAATTCCTACGAGCAGTACTTC; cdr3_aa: CASSGLAGNSYEQYF
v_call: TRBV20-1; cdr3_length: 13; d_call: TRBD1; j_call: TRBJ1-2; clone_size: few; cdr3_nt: TGCAGTGCTAGAGTTGGGACAGTAGATGGCTACACCTTC; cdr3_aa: CSARVGTVDGYTF